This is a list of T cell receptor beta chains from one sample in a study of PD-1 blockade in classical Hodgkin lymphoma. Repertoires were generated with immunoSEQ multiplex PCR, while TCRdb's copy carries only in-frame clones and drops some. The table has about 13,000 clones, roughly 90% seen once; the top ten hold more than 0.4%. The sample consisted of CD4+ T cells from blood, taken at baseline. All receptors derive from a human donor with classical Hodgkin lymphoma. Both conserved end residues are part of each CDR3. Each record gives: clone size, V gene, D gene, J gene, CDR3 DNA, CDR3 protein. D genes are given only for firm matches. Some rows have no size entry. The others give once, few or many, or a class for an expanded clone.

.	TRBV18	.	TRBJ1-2	TGTGCCAGCTCACCGGCAACTAACTATGGCTACACCTTC	CASSPATNYGYTF
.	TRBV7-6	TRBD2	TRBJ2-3	TGTGCCAGCAGCCCGATAGCGGGAGGGGGCACAGATACGCAGTATTTT	CASSPIAGGGTDTQYF
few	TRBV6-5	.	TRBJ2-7	TGTGCCAGCAGCCGGGGACAATCCGAGCAGTACTTC	CASSRGQSEQYF
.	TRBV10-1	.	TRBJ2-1	TGCGCCAGCGGGTCGGACGTTAATGAGCAGTTCTTC	CASGSDVNEQFF
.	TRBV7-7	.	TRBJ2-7	TGTGCCAGCAGCTTAGAAACGAACTACGAGCAGTACTTC	CASSLETNYEQYF
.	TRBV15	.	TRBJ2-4	TGTGCCACCAGCACAGGAGCCAAAAACATTCAGTACTTC	CATSTGAKNIQYF
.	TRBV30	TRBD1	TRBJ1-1	TGTGCCTGGAGTGTAACTCGACAGGGCACTGAAGCTTTCTTT	CAWSVTRQGTEAFF
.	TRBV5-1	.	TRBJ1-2	TGCGCCAGCAGCTTGGGGGAGGGCTATGGCTACACCTTC	CASSLGEGYGYTF
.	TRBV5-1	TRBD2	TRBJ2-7	TGCGCCAGCAGCGGACTAGCGGGGGAGCAGTACTTC	CASSGLAGEQYF
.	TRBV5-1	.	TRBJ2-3	TGCGCCAGCAGTCCCGACAGACTCAGCACAGATACGCAGTATTTT	CASSPDRLSTDTQYF
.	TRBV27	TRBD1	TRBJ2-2	TGTGCCAGCAGTTCCCGACAGGGCCAGGCCGGGGAGCTGTTTTTT	CASSSRQGQAGELFF
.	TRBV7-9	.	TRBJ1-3	TGTGCCAGCAGCTTAGTGTCGGGTGGAAACACCATATATTTT	CASSLVSGGNTIYF
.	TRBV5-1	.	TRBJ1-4	TGCGCCAGCAGCTTGGGGGACGAAAAACTGTTTTTT	CASSLGDEKLFF
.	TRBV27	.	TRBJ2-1	TGTGCCAGCAGGACTCCGTACAATGAGCAGTTCTTC	CASRTPYNEQFF
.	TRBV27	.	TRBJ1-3	TGTGCCAGCAGTTTAAAGGGTACGGCTGGAAACACCATATATTTT	CASSLKGTAGNTIYF
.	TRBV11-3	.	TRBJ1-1	TGTGCCAGCAGCTTATTGATGAACACTGAAGCTTTCTTT	CASSLLMNTEAFF
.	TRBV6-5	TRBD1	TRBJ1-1	TGTGCCAGCTTTAGGGGGCCGCGCACTGAAGCTTTCTTT	CASFRGPRTEAFF
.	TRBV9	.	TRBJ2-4	TGTGCCAGCAGCGTAGAGGTTAGGGGAAACATTCAGTACTTC	CASSVEVRGNIQYF
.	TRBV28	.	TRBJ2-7	TGTGCCAGCAGCCCAAACCGCGGGGGCCGCGACTCCTACGAGCAGTACTTC	CASSPNRGGRDSYEQYF
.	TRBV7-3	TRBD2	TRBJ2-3	TGTGCCAGCAGCTTAAAGGGACTAGCCCAGAAGGCAGATACGCAGTATTTT	CASSLKGLAQKADTQYF
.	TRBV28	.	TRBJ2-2	TGTGCCAGCACCCCAAGGTTGGAGACCGGGGAGCTGTTTTTT	CASTPRLETGELFF
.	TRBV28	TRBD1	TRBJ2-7	TGTGCCAGCCAGACAGGGGGTTTCTACGAGCAGTACTTC	CASQTGGFYEQYF
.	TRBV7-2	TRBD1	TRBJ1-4	TGTGCCAGCAGCTTAGCGGGACAGCAGAATGAAAAACTGTTTTTT	CASSLAGQQNEKLFF
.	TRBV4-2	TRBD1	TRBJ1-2	TGTGCCAGCAGCCAAGATGGGACAGCTAACTATGGCTACACCTTC	CASSQDGTANYGYTF
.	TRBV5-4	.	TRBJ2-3	TGTGCCAGCAGCCGGTCCGGCGGGGTCCGGGGTGATACGCAGTATTTT	CASSRSGGVRGDTQYF
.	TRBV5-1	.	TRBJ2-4	TGCGCCAGCCTACTGGGGCGACTAGCCAAAAACATTCAGTACTTC	CASLLGRLAKNIQYF
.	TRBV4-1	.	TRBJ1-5	TGCGCCAGCAGCCACGAACAGGTTAGACAGCCCCAGCATTTT	CASSHEQVRQPQHF
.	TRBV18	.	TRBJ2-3	TGTGCCAGCTCACCACCGGGGGGCACGTTTGCAGATACGCAGTATTTT	CASSPPGGTFADTQYF
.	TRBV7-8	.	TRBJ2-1	TGTGCCAGCAGCCACTATGAGCAGTTCTTC	CASSHYEQFF
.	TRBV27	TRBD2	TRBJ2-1	TGTGCCAGCAGGGAATTGTCGGGAGGGCCCTACAATGAGCAGTTCTTC	CASRELSGGPYNEQFF
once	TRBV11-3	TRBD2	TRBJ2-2	TGTGCCAGCAGCCAGACTAGCGGGGGGGCCGTCACCGGGGAGCTGTTTTTT	CASSQTSGGAVTGELFF
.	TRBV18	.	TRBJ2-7	TGTGCCAGCTCACCGCGGGCGGACAGCCTTTCTGGGCAGTACTTC	CASSPRADSLSGQYF
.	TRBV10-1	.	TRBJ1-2	TGCGCCAGCAGTGAGCCGGAGGGGCCTTATGGCTACACCTTC	CASSEPEGPYGYTF
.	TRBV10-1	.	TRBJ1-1	TGCGCCAGCAGTGAGTGGCAATCCGATGAAGCTTTCTTT	CASSEWQSDEAFF
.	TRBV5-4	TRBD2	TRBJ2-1	TGTGCCAGCAGCTTGGATGGGACTAGTTATGAGCAGTTCTTC	CASSLDGTSYEQFF
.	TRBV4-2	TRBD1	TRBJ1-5	TGTGCCAGCAGCCAGAGGGACAGTATGCCCAATCAGCCCCAGCATTTT	CASSQRDSMPNQPQHF
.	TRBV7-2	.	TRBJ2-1	TGTGCCAGCAGCTTAGATGGTGAGCAGTTCTTC	CASSLDGEQFF
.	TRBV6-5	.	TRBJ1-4	TGTGCCAGCAGGGCACCTAATGAAAAACTGTTTTTT	CASRAPNEKLFF
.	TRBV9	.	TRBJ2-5	TGTGCCAGCAGCTCGGGAATCCAAGAGACCCAGTACTTC	CASSSGIQETQYF
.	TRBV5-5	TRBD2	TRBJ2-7	TGTGCCAGCAGCTCGCGGACTAGCGGGAGTAGGTACGAGCAGTACTTC	CASSSRTSGSRYEQYF
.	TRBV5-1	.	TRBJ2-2	TGCGCCAGCAGCGAGGTCCAGGGAGTCACCGGGGAGCTGTTTTTT	CASSEVQGVTGELFF
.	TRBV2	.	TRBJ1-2	TGTGCCAGCAGTACTACAGGAGAGGGGAACTATGGCTACACCTTC	CASSTTGEGNYGYTF
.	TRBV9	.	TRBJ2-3	TGTGCCAGCAGCGTATCCGGGGGGACAATATCGGCCACAGATACGCAGTATTTT	CASSVSGGTISATDTQYF
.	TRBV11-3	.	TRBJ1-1	TGTGCCAGCAGCTTAGATGGGGAGAACACTGAAGCTTTCTTT	CASSLDGENTEAFF
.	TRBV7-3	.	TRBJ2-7	TGTGCCAGCAGCTTAGGAGGGGGTACCTCCTACGAGCAGTACTTC	CASSLGGGTSYEQYF
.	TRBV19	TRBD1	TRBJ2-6	TGTGCCAGTAGTTACACAGGGGGATCTGGGGCCAACGTCCTGACTTTC	CASSYTGGSGANVLTF
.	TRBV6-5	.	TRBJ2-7	TGTGCCAGCAGCCCAGGAGGTTTTACCTACGAGCAGTACTTC	CASSPGGFTYEQYF
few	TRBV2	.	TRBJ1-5	TGTGCCAGCAGCCGACCCGGAGGGTATCAGCCCCAGCATTTT	CASSRPGGYQPQHF
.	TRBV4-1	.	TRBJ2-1	TGCGCCAGCAGCCAAGGGGTAGAGCGGGCTTTCTACAATGAGCAGTTCTTC	CASSQGVERAFYNEQFF
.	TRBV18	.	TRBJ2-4	TGTGCCAGCTCACCAACCGGGGACATTCAGTACTTC	CASSPTGDIQYF
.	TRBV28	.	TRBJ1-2	TGTGCCAGCAGGTTGGCCGTCGGCAGGATGGATGGCTACACCTTC	CASRLAVGRMDGYTF
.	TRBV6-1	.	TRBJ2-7	TGTGCCAGCAGTGAATCTTTGGGCCAGGGGCTCACGTCCTACGAGCAGTACTTC	CASSESLGQGLTSYEQYF
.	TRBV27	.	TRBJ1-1	TGTGCCAGCAGACGTGGGACTTCTGAAGCTTTCTTT	CASRRGTSEAFF
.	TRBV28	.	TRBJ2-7	TGTGCCAGCAGTTTGAGGGCGGGGGAGCAGTACTTC	CASSLRAGEQYF
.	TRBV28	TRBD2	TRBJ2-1	TGTGCCAGCAGTTTTGGTAGCGGGAACCGTGAGCAGTTCTTC	CASSFGSGNREQFF
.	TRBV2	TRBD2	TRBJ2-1	TGTGCCAGCAACAAGTACGGGACTAGCGGGAGGTCCTTCAATGAGCAGTTCTTC	CASNKYGTSGRSFNEQFF